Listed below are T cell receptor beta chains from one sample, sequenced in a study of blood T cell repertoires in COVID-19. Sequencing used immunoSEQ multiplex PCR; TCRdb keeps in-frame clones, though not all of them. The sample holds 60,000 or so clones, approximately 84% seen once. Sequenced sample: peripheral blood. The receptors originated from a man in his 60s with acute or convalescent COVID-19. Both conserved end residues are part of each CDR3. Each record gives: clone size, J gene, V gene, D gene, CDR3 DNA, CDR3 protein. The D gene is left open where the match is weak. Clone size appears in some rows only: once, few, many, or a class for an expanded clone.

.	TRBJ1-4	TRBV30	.	TGTGCCCGTGGAACCGACACAACTAATGAAAAACTGTTTTTT	CARGTDTTNEKLFF
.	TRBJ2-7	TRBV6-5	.	TGTGCCAGCAGTTACACGGGAAGGCAGTACTTC	CASSYTGRQYF
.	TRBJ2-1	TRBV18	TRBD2	TGTGCCAGCTCATCACTAGCGGGGGCTTACAATGAGCAGTTCTTC	CASSSLAGAYNEQFF
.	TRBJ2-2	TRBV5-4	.	TGTGCCAGCAGCATGAAAACAGTGAACACCGGGGAGCTGTTTTTT	CASSMKTVNTGELFF
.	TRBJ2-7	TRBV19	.	TGTGCCAGTAGTATTAATCTCTACGAGCAGTACTTC	CASSINLYEQYF
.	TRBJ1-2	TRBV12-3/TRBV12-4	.	TGTGCCAGCAGCGGTCATGGAGGGCTTGGCTACACCTTC	CASSGHGGLGYTF
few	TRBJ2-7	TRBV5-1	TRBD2	TGCGCCAGCAGCTTCGGGGGGGCCTCCTACGAGCAGTACTTC	CASSFGGASYEQYF
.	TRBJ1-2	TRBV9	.	TGTGCCAGCAGCGTAGAAGAGACAACCCCCCTTGGCTACACCTTC	CASSVEETTPLGYTF
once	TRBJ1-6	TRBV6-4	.	TGTGCCAGCAGTGACCTCCCGGGGAGAGGGTCACCCCTCCACTTT	CASSDLPGRGSPLHF
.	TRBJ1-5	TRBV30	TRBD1	TGTGCCTGGAGTGTGGGACAGGGGGCGGTTTTCCGATCGCCCCAGCATTTT	CAWSVGQGAVFRSPQHF
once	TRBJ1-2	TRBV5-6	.	TGTGCCAGCAGCCTAGTTGTTCCCGCCACTGGCTACACCTTC	CASSLVVPATGYTF
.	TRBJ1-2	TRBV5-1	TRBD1	TGCGCCAGCAGCCCGGACATGGACAGGTCTCATGGCTACACCTTC	CASSPDMDRSHGYTF
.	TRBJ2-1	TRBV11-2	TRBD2	TGTGCCAGCAGCTTAGTTTACGGGAGGTCCTACAATGAGCAGTTCTTC	CASSLVYGRSYNEQFF
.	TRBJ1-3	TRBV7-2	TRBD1	TGTGCCAGCAGCTTAAGACATGCCGGACAGGGGGCATCTGGAAACACCATATATTTT	CASSLRHAGQGASGNTIYF
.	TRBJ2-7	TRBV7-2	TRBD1	TGTGCCAGCAGCTTAGTGGGACAGAACGAGCAGTACTTC	CASSLVGQNEQYF
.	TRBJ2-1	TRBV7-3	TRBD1	TGTGCCAGCAGCATAACAGGGGGCTCCTACAATGAGCAGTTCTTC	CASSITGGSYNEQFF